The rows below give T cell receptor beta chains drawn from one sample of a study of T cell clonotyping in hematopoietic cell transplantation. Method: immunoSEQ multiplex PCR; TCRdb's copy keeps in-frame clones and lacks some. The sample has 25,000 to 35,000 clones, around 70% seen once. The sample was peripheral blood mononuclear cells, taken before stem cell transplant. These TCRs come from a man in his forties or fifties with myelodysplastic syndrome. Some clones in this sample may be carry-over from other donors' samples. Each CDR3 is given without its conserved first and last residue. The order of the fields is J gene, V gene, CDR3 protein.

TRBJ1-2,TRBV6-6,ASSLGGDGYT
TRBJ1-1,TRBV27,ASRRQGPNTEAF
TRBJ1-2,TRBV28,ASDQGDNYGYT
TRBJ2-7,TRBV29-1,SVAVRLGSYEQY
TRBJ2-2,TRBV7-8,ASSLGLMSGGVTGELF
TRBJ1-1,TRBV29-1,STMAGFGEAF
TRBJ1-1,TRBV6-5,ASRLQGQVNSEAF
TRBJ2-2,TRBV6-5,ASSYGAGELF
TRBJ1-5,TRBV25-1,ASSEGTVLSNQPQH
TRBJ1-2,TRBV6-5,ASGAVNYGYT
TRBJ1-2,TRBV30,AWSLGTGILYGYT
TRBJ2-7,TRBV25-1,ASSHGTSGPEQY
TRBJ1-6,TRBV2,ASRGPNSPLH
TRBJ2-1,TRBV7-2,ASTRPAGEQF
TRBJ1-4,TRBV27,ASSRQGDEKLF
TRBJ2-2,TRBV2,ASSAADLAPGELF
TRBJ1-5,TRBV19,ASSTGTVYGNQPQH
TRBJ2-2,TRBV28,ASSGDPVRSGELF
TRBJ2-1,TRBV19,ASSFRGYPGGNEQF
TRBJ2-7,TRBV7-9,ASSSRDSYPYEQY
TRBJ2-2,TRBV5-4,VCGVTSGELF
TRBJ2-2,TRBV7-2,ASSLNRRYTGELF